Reported below is one T cell receptor (beta chain). The antigen is not known. The CDR3 spans 12 residues. Germline lookup yields CDR1 LNHDA and CDR2 SQIVND (reference sequence). The V gene lost 9 bases and the J gene lost 4 bases, with 12 bases spanning the gap. Libraries were prepared by immunoSEQ multiplex PCR; TCRdb keeps only in-frame clonotypes and omits some of them. The data hold 120,000 to 150,000 clones, with 88% observed a single time. The sample belongs to a study of T cell responses to AZD1222 COVID-19 vaccine. Broader study findings: The study found vaccine-associated CD4 TCRs spanning spike, dominant at 160-218 and 743-854.

The sequence was obtained from an adult in good health. The sequencing here drew on peripheral blood, taken on day 0 of AZD1222 vaccination. The gene calls are TRBV19 and TRBJ1-1, with D uncertain. The CDR3 DNA reads TGTGCCAGCAAATCTCAACCCACTGAAGCTTTCTTT. Translation: CASKSQPTEAFF.